The rows below give T cell receptor beta chains drawn from one sample of a study of cytomegalovirus exposure and HLA in healthy donors. Some clones are missing from TCRdb's copy, which holds only in-frame ones; the method was immunoSEQ multiplex PCR. The repertoire has 150,000 to 200,000 clones, 68% of them found once; the top ten carry about 2.5%. Material for sequencing was PBMCs. These receptor sequences come from a woman between 40 and 50 years old in good health and CMV-seropositive. The CDR3 runs from the conserved cysteine through the conserved F or W.

v_call	j_call	cdr3_length	cdr3_aa
TRBV28	TRBJ1-2	15	CASISPRDRHYGYTF
TRBV7-9	TRBJ2-1	15	CASSLVGTSLNEQFF
TRBV6-5	TRBJ2-7	15	CASSLPGLASYEQYF
TRBV6-1	TRBJ1-1	13	CASSDRVDTEAFF
TRBV18	TRBJ2-3	16	CASSLLPSGDTDTQYF
TRBV7-3	TRBJ2-1	13	CASSTGLNNEQFF
TRBV5-1	TRBJ2-7	16	CASSRRTSGTSYEQYF
TRBV7-3	TRBJ2-2	15	CASSLTGSGTGELFF
TRBV6-5	NA	14	CASSKLAGLYEQYF
TRBV7-8	TRBJ1-4	15	CASSHSGEPQEKLFF
TRBV19	TRBJ2-3	15	CASRELAGGPDTQYF
TRBV27	TRBJ2-5	15	CASRGLAGGSETQYF